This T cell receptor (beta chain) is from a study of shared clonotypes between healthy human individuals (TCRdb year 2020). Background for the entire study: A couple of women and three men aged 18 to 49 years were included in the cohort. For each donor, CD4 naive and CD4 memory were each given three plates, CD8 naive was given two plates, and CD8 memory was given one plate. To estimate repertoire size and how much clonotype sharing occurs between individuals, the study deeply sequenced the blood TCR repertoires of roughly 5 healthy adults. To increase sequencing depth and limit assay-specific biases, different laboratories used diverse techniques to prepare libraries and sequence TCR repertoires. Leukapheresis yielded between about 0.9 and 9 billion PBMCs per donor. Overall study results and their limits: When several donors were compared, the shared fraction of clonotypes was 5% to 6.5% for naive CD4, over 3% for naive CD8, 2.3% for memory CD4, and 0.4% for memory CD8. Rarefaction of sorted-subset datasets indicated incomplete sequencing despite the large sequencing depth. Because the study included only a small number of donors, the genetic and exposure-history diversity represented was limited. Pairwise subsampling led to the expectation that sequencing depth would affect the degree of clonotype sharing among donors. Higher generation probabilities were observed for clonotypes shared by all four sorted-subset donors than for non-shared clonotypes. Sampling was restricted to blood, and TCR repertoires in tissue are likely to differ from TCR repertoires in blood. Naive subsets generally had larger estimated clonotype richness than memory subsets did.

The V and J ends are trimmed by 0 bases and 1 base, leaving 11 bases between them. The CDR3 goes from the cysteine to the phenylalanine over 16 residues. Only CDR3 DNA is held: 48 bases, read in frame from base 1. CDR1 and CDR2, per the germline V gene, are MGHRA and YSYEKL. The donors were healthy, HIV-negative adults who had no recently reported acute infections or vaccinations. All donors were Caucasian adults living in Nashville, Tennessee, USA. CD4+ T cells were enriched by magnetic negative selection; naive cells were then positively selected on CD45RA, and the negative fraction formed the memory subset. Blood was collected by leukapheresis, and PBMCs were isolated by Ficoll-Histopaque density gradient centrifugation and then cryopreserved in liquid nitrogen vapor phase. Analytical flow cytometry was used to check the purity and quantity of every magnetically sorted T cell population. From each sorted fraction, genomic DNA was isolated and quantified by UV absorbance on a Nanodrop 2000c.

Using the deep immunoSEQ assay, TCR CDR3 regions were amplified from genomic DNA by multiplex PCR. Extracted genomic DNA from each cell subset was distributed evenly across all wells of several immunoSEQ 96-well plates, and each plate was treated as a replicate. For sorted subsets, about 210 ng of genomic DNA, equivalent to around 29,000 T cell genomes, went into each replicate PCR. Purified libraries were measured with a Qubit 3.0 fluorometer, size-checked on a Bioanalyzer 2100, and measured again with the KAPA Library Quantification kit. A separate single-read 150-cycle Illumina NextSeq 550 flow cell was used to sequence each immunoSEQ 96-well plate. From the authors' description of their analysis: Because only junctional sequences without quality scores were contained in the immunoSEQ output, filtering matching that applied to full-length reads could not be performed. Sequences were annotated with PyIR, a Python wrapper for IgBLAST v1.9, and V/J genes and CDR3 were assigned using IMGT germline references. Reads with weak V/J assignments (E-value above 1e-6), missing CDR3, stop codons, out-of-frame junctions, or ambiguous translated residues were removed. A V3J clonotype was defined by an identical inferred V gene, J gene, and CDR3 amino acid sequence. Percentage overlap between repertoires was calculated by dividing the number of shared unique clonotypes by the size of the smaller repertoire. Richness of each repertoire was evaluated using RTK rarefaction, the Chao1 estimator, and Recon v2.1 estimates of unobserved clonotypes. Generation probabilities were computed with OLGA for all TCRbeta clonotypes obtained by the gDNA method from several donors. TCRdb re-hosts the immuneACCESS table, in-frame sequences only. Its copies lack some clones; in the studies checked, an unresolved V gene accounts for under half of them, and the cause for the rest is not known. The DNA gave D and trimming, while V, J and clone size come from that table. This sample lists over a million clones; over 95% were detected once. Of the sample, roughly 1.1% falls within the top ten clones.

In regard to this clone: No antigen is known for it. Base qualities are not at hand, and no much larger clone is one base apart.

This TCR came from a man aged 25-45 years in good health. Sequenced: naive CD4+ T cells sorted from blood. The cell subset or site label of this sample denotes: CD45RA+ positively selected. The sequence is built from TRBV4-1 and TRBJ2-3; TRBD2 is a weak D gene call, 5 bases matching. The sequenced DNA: TGCGCCAGCAGCCAAGATCGGGGTAGCGGCACAGATACGCAGTATTTT. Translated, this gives CASSQDRGSGTDTQYF.